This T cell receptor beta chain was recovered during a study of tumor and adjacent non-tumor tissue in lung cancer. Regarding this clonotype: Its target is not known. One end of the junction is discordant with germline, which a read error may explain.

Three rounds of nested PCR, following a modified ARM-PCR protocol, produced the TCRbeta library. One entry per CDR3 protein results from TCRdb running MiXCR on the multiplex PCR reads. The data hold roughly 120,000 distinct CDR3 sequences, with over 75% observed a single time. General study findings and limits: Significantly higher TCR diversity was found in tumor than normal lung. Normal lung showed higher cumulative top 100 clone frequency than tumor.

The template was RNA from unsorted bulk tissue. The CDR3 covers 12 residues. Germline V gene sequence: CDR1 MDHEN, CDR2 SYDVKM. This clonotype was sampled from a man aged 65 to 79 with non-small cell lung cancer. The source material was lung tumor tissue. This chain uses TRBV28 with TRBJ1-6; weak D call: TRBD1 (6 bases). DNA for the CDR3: TGTGCCAGCAGTGAGGGGGACTCACACCTCCTCTTT. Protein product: CASSEGDSHLLF. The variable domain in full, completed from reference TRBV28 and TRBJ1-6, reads DVKVTQSSRYLVKRTGEKVFLECVQDMDHENMFWYRQDPGLGLRLIYFSYDVKMKEKGDIPEGYSVSREKKERFSLILESASTNQTSMYLCASSEGDSHLLFGNGTRLTVT.